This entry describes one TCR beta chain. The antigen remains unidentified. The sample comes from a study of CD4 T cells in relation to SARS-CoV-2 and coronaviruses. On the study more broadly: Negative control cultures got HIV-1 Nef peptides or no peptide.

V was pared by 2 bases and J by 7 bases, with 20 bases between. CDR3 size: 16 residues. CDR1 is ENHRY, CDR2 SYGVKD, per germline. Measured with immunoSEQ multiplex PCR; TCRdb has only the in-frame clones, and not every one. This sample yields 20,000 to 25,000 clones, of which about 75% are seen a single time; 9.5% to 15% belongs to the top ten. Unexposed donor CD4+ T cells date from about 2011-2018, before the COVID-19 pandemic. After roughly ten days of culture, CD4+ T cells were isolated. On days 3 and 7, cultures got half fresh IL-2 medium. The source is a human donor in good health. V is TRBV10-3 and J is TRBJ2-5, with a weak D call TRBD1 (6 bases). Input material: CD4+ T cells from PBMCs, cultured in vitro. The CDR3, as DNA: TGTGCCATCAGTGAGACCCCGACGGGCCAAGGGGGGACCCAGTACTTC. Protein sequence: CAISETPTGQGGTQYF.